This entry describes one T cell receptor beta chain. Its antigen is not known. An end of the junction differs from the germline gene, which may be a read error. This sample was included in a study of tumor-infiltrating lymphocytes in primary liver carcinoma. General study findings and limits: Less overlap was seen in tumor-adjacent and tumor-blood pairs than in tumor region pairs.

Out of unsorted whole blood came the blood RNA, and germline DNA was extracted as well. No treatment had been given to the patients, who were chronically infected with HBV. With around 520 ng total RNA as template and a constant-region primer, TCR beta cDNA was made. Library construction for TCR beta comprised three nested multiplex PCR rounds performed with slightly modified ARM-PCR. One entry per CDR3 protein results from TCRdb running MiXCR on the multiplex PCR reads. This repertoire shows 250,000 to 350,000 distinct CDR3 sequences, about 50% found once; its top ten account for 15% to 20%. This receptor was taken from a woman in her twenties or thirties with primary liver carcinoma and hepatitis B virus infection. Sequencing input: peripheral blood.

Written as DNA, the CDR3 is TGTGCCATCAGTATTAGCGGAAACTCCTACAATGAGCAGTTCTTC. This gives the protein CAISISGNSYNEQFF. The rearrangement uses TRBV12-3 or TRBV12-4 and TRBJ2-1, with TRBD2 as a possible D gene (6 bases). The CDR3 extends over 15 amino acids.